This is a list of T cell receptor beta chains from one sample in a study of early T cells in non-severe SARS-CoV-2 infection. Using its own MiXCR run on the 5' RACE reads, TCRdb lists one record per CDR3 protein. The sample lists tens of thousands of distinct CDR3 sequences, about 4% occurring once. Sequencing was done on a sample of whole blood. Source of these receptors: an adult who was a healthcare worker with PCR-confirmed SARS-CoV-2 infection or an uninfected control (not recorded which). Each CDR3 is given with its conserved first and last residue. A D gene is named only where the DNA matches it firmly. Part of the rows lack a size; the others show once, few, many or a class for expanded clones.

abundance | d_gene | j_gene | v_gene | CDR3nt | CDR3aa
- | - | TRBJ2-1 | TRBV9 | TGTGCCAGCAGCGTGACGGTTGGCCAAAGCTCCTACAATGAGCAGTTCTTC | CASSVTVGQSSYNEQFF
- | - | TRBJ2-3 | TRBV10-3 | TGTGCCATCAGTGCTCCCCCAACAGATACGCAGTATTTT | CAISAPPTDTQYF
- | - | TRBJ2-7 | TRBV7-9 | TGTGCCAGCAGTTACAGGGAGTTCTACGAGCAGTACTTC | CASSYREFYEQYF
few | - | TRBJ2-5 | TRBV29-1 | TGCAGCGTCCTAGCTTGGGAAGAGACCCAGTACTTC | CSVLAWEETQYF
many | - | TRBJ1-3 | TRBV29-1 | TGCAGCGTTGAGGGGTCTGGAAACACCATATATTTT | CSVEGSGNTIYF
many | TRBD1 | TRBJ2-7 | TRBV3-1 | TGTGCCAGCAGCCGAGGGGGCAGGAAATTCTTC | CASSRGGRKFF
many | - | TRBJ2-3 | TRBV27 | TGTGCCAGCAGTTGGGGAGATACGCAGTATTTT | CASSWGDTQYF
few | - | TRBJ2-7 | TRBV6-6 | TGTGCCAGCAGTTACTCGATTCGAGGGACCCCCTACGAGCAGTACTTC | CASSYSIRGTPYEQYF
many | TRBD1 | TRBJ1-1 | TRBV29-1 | TGCAGCGTTGATAACAGGGGATACACTGAAGCTTTCTTT | CSVDNRGYTEAFF
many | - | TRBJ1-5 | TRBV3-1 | TGTGCCAGCAGCACTCGTAATCAGCCCCAGCATTTT | CASSTRNQPQHF
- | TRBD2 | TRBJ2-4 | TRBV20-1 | TGCAGTGCTAGAGCTCCAGCGCAGGGAGGGTGGTCTACGGCCAAAAACATTCAGTACTTC | CSARAPAQGGWSTAKNIQYF
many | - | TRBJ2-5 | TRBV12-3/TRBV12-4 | TGTGCCAGCAGTTTAGTGGGAGAACAGCCAGAGACCCAGTACTTC | CASSLVGEQPETQYF
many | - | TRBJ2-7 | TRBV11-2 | TGTGCCAGCAGTCCGGACCCCTACGAGCAGTACTTC | CASSPDPYEQYF
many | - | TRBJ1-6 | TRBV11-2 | TGTGCCAGCAGCTTAGTGCGACGCGATTCACCCCTCCACTTT | CASSLVRRDSPLHF
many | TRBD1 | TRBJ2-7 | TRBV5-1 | TGCGCCAGCAGCTTGCACAGGGGGTCTTGGAACGAGCAGTACTTC | CASSLHRGSWNEQYF
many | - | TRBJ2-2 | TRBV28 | TGTGCCAGCAGTTCCGGGTCGGACCTCCACACCGGGGAGCTGTTTTTT | CASSSGSDLHTGELFF
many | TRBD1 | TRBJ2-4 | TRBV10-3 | TGTGCCATCAGTGACCCGACAGGGGATGCCAAAAACATTCAGTACTTC | CAISDPTGDAKNIQYF
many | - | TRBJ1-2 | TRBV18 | TGTGCCAGCTCACCACTAGCAGAATTTGGCTACACCTTC | CASSPLAEFGYTF
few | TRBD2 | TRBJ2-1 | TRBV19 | TGTGCCAGTAGTAAAACTAGCGGGGGGAATGAGCAGTTCTTC | CASSKTSGGNEQFF
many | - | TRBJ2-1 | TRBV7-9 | TGTGCCAGCAGCTTTAGCGTCGGTGGAAGTCGGTCCAATGAGCAGTTCTTC | CASSFSVGGSRSNEQFF
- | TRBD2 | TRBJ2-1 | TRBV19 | TGTGCCAGTCACCTAGCGGGAGTACGCAATGAGCAGTTCTTC | CASHLAGVRNEQFF
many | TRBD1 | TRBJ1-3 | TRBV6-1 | TGTGCCAGCAGTCCGGGACAGTCGGTGAACACCATATATTTT | CASSPGQSVNTIYF
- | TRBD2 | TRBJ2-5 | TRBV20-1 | TGCAGTGCTGTAGGGAGGGAAGAGACCCAGTACTTC | CSAVGREETQYF
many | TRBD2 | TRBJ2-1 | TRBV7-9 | TGTGCCAGCAGCCCGCCCGGACTAGACGATGAGCAGTTCTTC | CASSPPGLDDEQFF
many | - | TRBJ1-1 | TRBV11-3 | TGTGCCAGCAAGCCCTCCCGGAGCTCCGGTGAAGCTTTCTTT | CASKPSRSSGEAFF
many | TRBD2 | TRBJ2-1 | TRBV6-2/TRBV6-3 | TGTGCCAGCAGGCAACTAGCGGGAGAGGCCTACAATGAGCAGTTCTTC | CASRQLAGEAYNEQFF
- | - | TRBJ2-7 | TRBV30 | TGTGCCTGGAGTGTTGGTCAGGGCGACGAGCAGTACTTC | CAWSVGQGDEQYF
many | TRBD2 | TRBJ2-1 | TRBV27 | TGTGCCAGCACTAGCGGGGGTACCAATGAGCAGTTCTTC | CASTSGGTNEQFF